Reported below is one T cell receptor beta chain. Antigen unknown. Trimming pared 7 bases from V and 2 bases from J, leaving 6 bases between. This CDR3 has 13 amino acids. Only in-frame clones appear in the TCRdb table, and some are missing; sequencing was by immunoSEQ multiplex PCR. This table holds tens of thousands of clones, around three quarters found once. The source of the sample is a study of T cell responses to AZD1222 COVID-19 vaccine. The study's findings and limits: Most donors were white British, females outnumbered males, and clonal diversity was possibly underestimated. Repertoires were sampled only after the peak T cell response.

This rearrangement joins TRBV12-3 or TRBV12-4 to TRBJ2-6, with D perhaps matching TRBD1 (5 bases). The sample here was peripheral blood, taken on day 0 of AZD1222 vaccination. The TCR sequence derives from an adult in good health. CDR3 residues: CASTRAGANVLTF. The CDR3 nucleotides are TGTGCCAGCACCAGGGCTGGGGCCAACGTCCTGACTTTC.